This TCR beta chain originates from a study of brain T cells in children with intractable seizures. Study results and caveats: Patients' HCMV serostatus was unknown; virus specificity rests on CDR3 similarity alone.

This CDR3 has 16 amino acids. J gave up 7 bases and V 0 bases, and 7 bases lay outside the gene matches. Germline values: CDR1 KGHSH, CDR2 LQKENI. The repertoire was sequenced with immunoSEQ multiplex PCR; TCRdb's copy has only in-frame clones and lacks some. The data hold roughly 80,000 clones, with approximately 94% observed a single time. With regard to this clone: No antigen is known for it.

Sequencing was limited to surgery cases with top T cell transcript signatures in brain tissue. At least one anti-epileptic drug was given before surgery. The receptor's source is a boy in the first two years of life with tuberous sclerosis and intractable seizures. The sequencing here drew on peripheral blood, taken at surgery. This chain connects TRBV18 to TRBJ1-4; 8 positions agree with TRBD1. CDR3 sequence reads: CASSPPLTGGTEKLFF. The CDR3, as DNA: TGTGCCAGCTCACCACCGCTAACAGGGGGGACTGAAAAACTGTTTTTT.